Described below is a single T cell receptor (beta chain) sequence and its context. Its antigen target is currently unknown. Per-base qualities were not stored, and no clone one base away is much larger. This sample stems from a study of T cell repertoires in cytomegalovirus infection (dated by TCRdb to the late 2010s). Study-wide context: Peptide stimulations targeted recently identified HLA-C-restricted CMV epitopes, whose presentation resists viral immunomodulation, together with well-studied HLA-B-restricted epitopes. Because public TCR beta signatures pointed to carriage of CMV infection together with the matching HLA type, the HLA type of each donor mattered for the analysis.

Overall study outcomes, separate from this receptor: The ex vivo response was dominated by HLA-C-restricted CMV-specific TCR beta clonotypes, which also provided the single most frequent clonotype in two of eight donors. Cumulative frequency of public TCR beta family members discriminated carriers of CMV infection plus the relevant HLA type in this cohort and an independent 352-donor cohort.

TCRdb shows the sequencer as Illumina HiSeq 1500. TCRdb cleaned the public reads at Q25 with fastp, built clones with MiXCR and kept in-frame beta chains. Entries that share a CDR3 protein sequence are merged under the most common genes and DNA. A total of approximately 730,000 distinct CDR3 sequences appear in this sample, around 31% of them only once. The ten most abundant clones make up 15% to 20% of the sample. V and J lose 5 bases and 0 bases, and a span of 14 bases separates them. Looking up the germline V gene yields CDR1 SGHVS and CDR2 FQNEAQ. The CDR3 numbers 16 residues from cysteine through phenylalanine. Kept here is only the CDR3 DNA, which spans 48 bases and is read in frame from base 1. Per the publication, the treatment or condition label means: in vitro stimulation with specific CMV peptide epitopes to enrich CMV-specific T cells.

The receptor was isolated from a human donor in good health (CMV status not recorded). Some clones in this sample may be carry-over from other donors' samples. The sequencing used cultured PBMCs, collected from culture after CMV antigen stimulation. The rearrangement combines TRBV7-8 with TRBJ1-3, with the D gene not clear enough to name. The CDR3: CASSGGGRSSGNTIYF. The DNA reads TGTGCCAGCAGCGGAGGAGGGCGAAGCTCTGGAAACACCATATATTTT.